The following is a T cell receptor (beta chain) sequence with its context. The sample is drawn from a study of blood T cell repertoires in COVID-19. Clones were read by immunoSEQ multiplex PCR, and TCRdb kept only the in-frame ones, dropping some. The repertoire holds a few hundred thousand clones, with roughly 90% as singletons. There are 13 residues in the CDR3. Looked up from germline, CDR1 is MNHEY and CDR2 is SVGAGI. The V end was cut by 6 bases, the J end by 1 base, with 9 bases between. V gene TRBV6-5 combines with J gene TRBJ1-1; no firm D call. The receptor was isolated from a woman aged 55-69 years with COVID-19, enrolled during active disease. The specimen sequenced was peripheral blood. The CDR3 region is CASRRDTNTEAFF. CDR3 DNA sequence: TGTGCCAGCAGACGTGACACGAACACTGAAGCTTTCTTT.